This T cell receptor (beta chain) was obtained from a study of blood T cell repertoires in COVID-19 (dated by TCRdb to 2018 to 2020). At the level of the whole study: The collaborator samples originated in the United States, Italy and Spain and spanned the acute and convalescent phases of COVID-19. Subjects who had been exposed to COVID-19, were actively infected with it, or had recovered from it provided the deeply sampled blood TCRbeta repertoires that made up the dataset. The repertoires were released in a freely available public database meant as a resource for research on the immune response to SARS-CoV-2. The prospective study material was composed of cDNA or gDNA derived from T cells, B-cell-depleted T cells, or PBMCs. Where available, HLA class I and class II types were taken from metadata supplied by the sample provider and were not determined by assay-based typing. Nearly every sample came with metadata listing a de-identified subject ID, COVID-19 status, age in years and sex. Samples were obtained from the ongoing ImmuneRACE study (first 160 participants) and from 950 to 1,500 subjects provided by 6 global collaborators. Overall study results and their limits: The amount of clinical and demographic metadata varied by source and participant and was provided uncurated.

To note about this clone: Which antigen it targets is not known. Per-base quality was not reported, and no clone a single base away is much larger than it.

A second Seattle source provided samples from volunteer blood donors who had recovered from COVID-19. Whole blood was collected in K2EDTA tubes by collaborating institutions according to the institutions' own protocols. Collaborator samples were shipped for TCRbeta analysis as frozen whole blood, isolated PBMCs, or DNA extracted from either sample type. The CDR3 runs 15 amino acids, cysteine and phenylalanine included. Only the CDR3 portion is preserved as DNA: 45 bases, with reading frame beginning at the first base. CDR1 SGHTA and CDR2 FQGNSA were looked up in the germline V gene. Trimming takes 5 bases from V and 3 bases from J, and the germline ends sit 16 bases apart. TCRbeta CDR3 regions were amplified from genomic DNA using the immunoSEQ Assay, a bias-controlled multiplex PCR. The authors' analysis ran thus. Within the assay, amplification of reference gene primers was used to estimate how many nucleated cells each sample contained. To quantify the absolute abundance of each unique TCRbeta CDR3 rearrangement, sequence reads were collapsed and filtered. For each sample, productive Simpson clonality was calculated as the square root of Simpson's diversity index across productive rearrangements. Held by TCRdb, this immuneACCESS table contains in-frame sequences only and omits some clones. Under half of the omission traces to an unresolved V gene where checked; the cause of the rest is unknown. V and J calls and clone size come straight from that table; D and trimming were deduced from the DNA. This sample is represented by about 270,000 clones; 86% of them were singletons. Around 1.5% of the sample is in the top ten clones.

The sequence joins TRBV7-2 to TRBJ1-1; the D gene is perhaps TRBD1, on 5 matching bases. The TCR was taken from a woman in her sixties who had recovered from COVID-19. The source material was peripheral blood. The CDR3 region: CASSPHAGGDTEAFF. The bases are TGTGCCAGCAGCCCCCACGCCGGAGGGGACACTGAAGCTTTCTTT.